This TCR beta chain was retrieved from a study of identical twins. On this clonotype itself: Its specificity is not known.

CDR3 length: 14 amino acids. The germline gives CDR1 LNHDA, CDR2 SQIVND (reference sequence). V gave up 6 bases and J gave up 6 bases, with 18 bases separating them. General study results and limits: Beta out-of-frame sequences showed weaker excess twin sharing.

MiXCR, run by TCRdb on the 5' RACE reads, gives a single entry per CDR3 protein. This sample has 650,000 to 800,000 distinct CDR3 sequences, with more than 6.5% found just once. This same sample was also taken into another study, of yellow fever vaccine responses in identical twins.

The clonotype was recovered from a woman under 30 in good health. The V gene is TRBV19, the J gene TRBJ2-7; the D gene is possibly TRBD2 (5 bases). Sample: PBMCs. Here the CDR3 DNA reads TGTGCCAGTAGGGAGGACTTCTCCGCCGGCGAGCAGTACTTC. Protein sequence: CASREDFSAGEQYF.